This T cell receptor beta chain was captured in a study of cytomegalovirus exposure and HLA in healthy donors. Study-level findings and limits: In vitro data verified a few CMV-associated chains as specific for CMV antigens. Productive status was seen about 90% or about 30% of the time for most TCR beta V segments in an earlier analysis. In a later analysis, common viral pathogens appeared linked to several of the most significant clusters. Analysis performed later showed TCR beta chains linked to HLA being more clonally expanded than equally common others.

Worth noting for this clone: Its target is not known.

Both 60 Vbeta primers and 13 Jbeta primers went into the PCR. Profiled with immunoSEQ multiplex PCR; TCRdb holds only in-frame clones, not every one. The data show more than 110,000 clones, with around 80% seen just once and 1.4% held by the top ten. This TCR came from a man aged 30 to 39 in good health and CMV-seropositive. Sequenced input: PBMCs.

CDR3 loop: CASSPGPQETQYF. The CDR3 DNA reads as TGTGCCAGCAGTCCCGGTCCGCAAGAGACCCAGTACTTC. This chain joins TRBV7-3 and TRBJ2-5; D gene ambiguous. The CDR3 extends over 13 amino acids. CDR1 SGHTA and CDR2 FQGTGA come from the germline V gene. V lost 6 bases and J lost 2, with 10 bases in between. Drawing the rest from reference TRBV7-3 and TRBJ2-5, the complete variable domain is GAGVSQTPSNKVTEKGKYVELRCDPISGHTALYWYRQSLGQGPEFLIYFQGTGAADDSGLPNDRFFAVRPEGSVSTLKIQRTERGDSAVYLCASSPGPQETQYFGPGTRLLVL.